The clone carrying this T cell receptor (beta chain) came up once. This sample was taken from a study of preoperative IRX-2 immunotherapy in early breast cancer. The protocol was immunoSEQ multiplex PCR, while the TCRdb copy is restricted to in-frame clones and leaves out a portion. There are about 43,000 clones in the sample; over 85% occur only once, and 1.6% lies in the top ten. As to treatment: preoperative locoregional IRX-2 cytokine immunotherapy. Preoperative locoregional IRX-2 cytokine immunotherapy was tested in the phase Ib source study. Deletions cut 5 bases from V and 4 bases from J, with 25 bases between. Germline loops: CDR1 SGHRS, CDR2 YFSETQ. This CDR3 is built from 18 residues.

The TCR sequence derives from a human donor with breast cancer. The chain carries TRBV5-1 and TRBJ2-1; perhaps D is TRBD1 or TRBD2 (5 bases each). The source was tumor tissue, collected after IRX-2 immunotherapy. The CDR3 DNA follows: TGCGCCAGCAGTCTGCCGGGGCTAGCTGCGCTGGGGTACAATGAGCAGTTCTTC. It translates to CASSLPGLAALGYNEQFF.